The 2 T cell receptor beta chains reported below all come from one sample, sequenced in a study of neoadjuvant anti-PD-1 for oral cavity cancer. The time point: after neoadjuvant nivolumab, at surgical resection. Repertoires were generated with immunoSEQ multiplex PCR, while TCRdb's copy carries only in-frame clones and drops some. This sample has over 25,000 clones, with almost 80% found just once. The sequencing used PBMCs, collected after nivolumab (anti-PD-1) treatment. These receptor sequences come from a person aged 35-79 years with oral cavity squamous cell carcinoma.

In the case of this clone: One junction end does not reproduce the germline sequence, and a read error may be involved. The chain carries TRBV7-9 and TRBJ1-2; D is undetermined. Per the germline V gene, CDR1 is SEHNR and CDR2 is FQNEAQ (reference sequence). This CDR3 comprises 13 residues. DNA for the CDR3: TGTGCCAGCAGCTTAGACGGCCCAAGTCCAGCTGCCTTC. This encodes CASSLDGPSPAAF.

The chain joins TRBV6-5 to TRBJ2-7; maybe TRBD1 (5 bases). The ends were cut back, 7 bases at V and 2 bases at J, with 9 bases in the middle. This CDR3 region has 12 residues. Germline V gives CDR1 MNHEY, CDR2 SVGAGI. Here the CDR3 reads CASISGTYEQYF. For the CDR3, the DNA is TGTGCCAGCATTTCAGGGACCTACGAGCAGTACTTC.